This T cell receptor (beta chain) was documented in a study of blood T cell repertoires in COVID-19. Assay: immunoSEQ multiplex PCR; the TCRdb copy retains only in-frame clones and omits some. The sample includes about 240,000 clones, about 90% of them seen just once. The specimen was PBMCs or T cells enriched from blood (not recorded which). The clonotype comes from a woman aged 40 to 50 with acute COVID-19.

The CDR3 DNA sequence: TGTGCCAGCAGTTCCTCGGACAGGGACGGTGGCTACACCTTC. It codes for CASSSSDRDGGYTF. The chain has TRBV6-9 and TRBJ1-2, with 8 bases fitting TRBD1. Germline lookup yields CDR1 MNHGY and CDR2 SVAAGI. The CDR3 spans 14 residues. J lost 7 bases, V lost 4 bases, and 8 bases had no gene match.